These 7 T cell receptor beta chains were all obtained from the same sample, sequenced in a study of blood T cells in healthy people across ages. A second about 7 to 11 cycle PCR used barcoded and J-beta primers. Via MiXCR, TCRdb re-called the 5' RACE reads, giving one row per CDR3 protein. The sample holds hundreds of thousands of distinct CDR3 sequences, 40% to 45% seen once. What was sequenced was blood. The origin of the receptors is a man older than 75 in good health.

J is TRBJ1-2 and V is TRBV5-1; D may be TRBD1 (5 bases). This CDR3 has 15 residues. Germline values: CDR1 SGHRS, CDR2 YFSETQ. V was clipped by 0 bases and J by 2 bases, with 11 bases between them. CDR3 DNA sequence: TGCGCCAGCAGCTTGGGGGGACTTGGAAACTATGGCTACACCTTC. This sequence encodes CASSLGGLGNYGYTF.

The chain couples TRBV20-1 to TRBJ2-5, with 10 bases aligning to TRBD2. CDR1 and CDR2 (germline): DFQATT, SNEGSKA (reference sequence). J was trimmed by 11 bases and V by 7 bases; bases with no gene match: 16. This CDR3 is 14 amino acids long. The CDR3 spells CSGSGRRGFNEQYF. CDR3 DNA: TGCAGTGGTAGCGGGAGGCGGGGGTTTAATGAGCAGTACTTC.

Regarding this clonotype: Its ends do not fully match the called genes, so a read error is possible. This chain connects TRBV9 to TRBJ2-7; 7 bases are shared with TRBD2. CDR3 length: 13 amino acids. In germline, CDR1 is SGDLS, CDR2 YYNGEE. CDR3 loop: CARSPSGGYEQYF. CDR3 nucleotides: TGTGCCCGCAGCCCGTCGGGGGGCTACGAGCAGTACTTC.

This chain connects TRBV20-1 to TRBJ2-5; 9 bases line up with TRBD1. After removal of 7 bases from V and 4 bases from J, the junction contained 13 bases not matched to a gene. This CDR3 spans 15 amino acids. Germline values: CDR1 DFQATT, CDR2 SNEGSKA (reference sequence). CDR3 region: CSVSGGQGPGETQYF. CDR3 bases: TGCAGTGTATCGGGGGGACAGGGCCCGGGAGAGACCCAGTACTTC.

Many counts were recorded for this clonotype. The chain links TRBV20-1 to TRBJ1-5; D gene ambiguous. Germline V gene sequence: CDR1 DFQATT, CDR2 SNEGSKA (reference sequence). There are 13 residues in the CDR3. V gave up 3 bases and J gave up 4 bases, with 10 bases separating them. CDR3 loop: CSASQRQNQPQHF. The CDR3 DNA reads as TGCAGTGCTAGCCAGCGCCAAAATCAGCCCCAGCATTTT.

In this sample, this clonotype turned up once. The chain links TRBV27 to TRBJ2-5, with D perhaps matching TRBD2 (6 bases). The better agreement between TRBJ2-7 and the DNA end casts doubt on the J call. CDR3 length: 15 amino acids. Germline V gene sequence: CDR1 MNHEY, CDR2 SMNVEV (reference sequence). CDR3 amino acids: CASTAGLTGVYEQYF. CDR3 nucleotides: TGTGCCAGCACCGCCGGACTCACGGGGGTCTACGAGCAGTACTTC.

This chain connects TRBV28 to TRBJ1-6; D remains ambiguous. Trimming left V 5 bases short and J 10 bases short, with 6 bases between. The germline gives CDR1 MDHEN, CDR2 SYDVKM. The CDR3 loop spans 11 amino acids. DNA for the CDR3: TGTGCCAGCAGTACAATATCACCCCTCCACTTT. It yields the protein CASSTISPLHF.